A selection of T cell receptor beta chains follows, all from one sample in a study of blood T cell repertoires in COVID-19. The data were produced by immunoSEQ multiplex PCR, yet TCRdb's version contains in-frame clones alone and is incomplete. The repertoire holds 200,000 or so clones, with around 83% as singletons. Sequencing was done on a sample of peripheral blood. These receptors all come from a man aged 40-55 years who had recovered from COVID-19. Each CDR3 is given with its conserved first and last residue. Fields, in order: V gene, clone size, CDR3 length, J gene, D gene, CDR3 DNA, CDR3 protein. The D gene is left open where the match is weak. Clone size is shown for a subset of rows, as once, few, many or a class of expanded clone.

V gene: TRBV30; clone size: -; CDR3 length: 11; J gene: TRBJ1-1; D gene: -; CDR3 DNA: TGTGCCTGGAATTCGGGGTCTGAAGCTTTCTTT; CDR3 protein: CAWNSGSEAFF
V gene: TRBV2; clone size: -; CDR3 length: 13; J gene: TRBJ2-5; D gene: -; CDR3 DNA: TGTGCCAGCAGAAGGCAGGAAGCTGAGACCCAGTACTTC; CDR3 protein: CASRRQEAETQYF
V gene: TRBV2; clone size: -; CDR3 length: 16; J gene: TRBJ2-2; D gene: -; CDR3 DNA: TGTGCCAGCAGTGAATGGGATCGGACTGACACCGGGGAGCTGTTTTTT; CDR3 protein: CASSEWDRTDTGELFF
V gene: TRBV7-2; clone size: few; CDR3 length: 16; J gene: TRBJ2-7; D gene: TRBD2; CDR3 DNA: TGTGCCAGCAGCTTATCTATTGCTAGCGGGTCCTACGAGCAGTACTTC; CDR3 protein: CASSLSIASGSYEQYF
V gene: TRBV6-2/TRBV6-3; clone size: -; CDR3 length: 12; J gene: TRBJ2-1; D gene: TRBD1; CDR3 DNA: TGTGCCAGCAGTACAGGGGGCCATGAGCAGTTCTTC; CDR3 protein: CASSTGGHEQFF
V gene: TRBV7-2; clone size: few; CDR3 length: 13; J gene: TRBJ1-2; D gene: -; CDR3 DNA: TGTGCCAGCAGCCGACAAGCTAACTATGGCTACACCTTC; CDR3 protein: CASSRQANYGYTF
V gene: TRBV4-3; clone size: -; CDR3 length: 16; J gene: TRBJ2-2; D gene: -; CDR3 DNA: TGCGCCAGCAGCCAAGGGACTGTTATGGAACCTGGGGAGCTGTTTTTT; CDR3 protein: CASSQGTVMEPGELFF
V gene: TRBV7-9; clone size: -; CDR3 length: 16; J gene: TRBJ2-1; D gene: -; CDR3 DNA: TGTGCCAGCAGCTCCTGGACGGGGAGCTCCTACAATGAGCAGTTCTTC; CDR3 protein: CASSSWTGSSYNEQFF
V gene: TRBV10-3; clone size: -; CDR3 length: 16; J gene: TRBJ1-1; D gene: TRBD1; CDR3 DNA: TGTGCCATCAGACGAGGGACAGGGGCTAAGAACACTGAAGCTTTCTTT; CDR3 protein: CAIRRGTGAKNTEAFF
V gene: TRBV5-1; clone size: -; CDR3 length: 15; J gene: TRBJ2-1; D gene: -; CDR3 DNA: TGCGCCAGCAGCTTGGGCGTACTAGTAGGGAATGAGCAGTTCTTC; CDR3 protein: CASSLGVLVGNEQFF
V gene: TRBV5-1; clone size: -; CDR3 length: 12; J gene: TRBJ2-5; D gene: -; CDR3 DNA: TGCGCCAGCAGCTTCGAGCGAGAGACCCAGTACTTC; CDR3 protein: CASSFERETQYF
V gene: TRBV5-1; clone size: -; CDR3 length: 14; J gene: TRBJ1-4; D gene: TRBD1; CDR3 DNA: TGCGCCAGCAGAGAGACAGGGGTGTCTGAAAAACTGTTTTTT; CDR3 protein: CASRETGVSEKLFF
V gene: TRBV18; clone size: -; CDR3 length: 13; J gene: TRBJ2-5; D gene: -; CDR3 DNA: TGTGCCAGCTCATACGGGACTTCGGAGACCCAGTACTTC; CDR3 protein: CASSYGTSETQYF
V gene: TRBV7-6; clone size: -; CDR3 length: 17; J gene: TRBJ2-1; D gene: TRBD2; CDR3 DNA: TGTGCCAGCAGCCCAGGACTAGCGGGGCTCTCCTACAATGAGCAGTTCTTC; CDR3 protein: CASSPGLAGLSYNEQFF
V gene: TRBV12-5; clone size: -; CDR3 length: 19; J gene: TRBJ2-7; D gene: TRBD1; CDR3 DNA: TGTGCTAGTGGTTTGGCCCCGGCTTTGGCAGGGGGCAGAACCTACGAGCAGTACTTC; CDR3 protein: CASGLAPALAGGRTYEQYF
V gene: TRBV2; clone size: -; CDR3 length: 16; J gene: TRBJ2-6; D gene: -; CDR3 DNA: TGTGCCAGCAGACTGGGACATGACTCTGGGGCCAACGTCCTGACTTTC; CDR3 protein: CASRLGHDSGANVLTF
V gene: TRBV4-1; clone size: -; CDR3 length: 17; J gene: TRBJ2-3; D gene: TRBD2; CDR3 DNA: TGCGCCAGCAGACACAACTTGCGGGGGGCCTACACAGATACGCAGTATTTT; CDR3 protein: CASRHNLRGAYTDTQYF
V gene: TRBV10-2; clone size: -; CDR3 length: 12; J gene: TRBJ1-1; D gene: TRBD1; CDR3 DNA: TGCGCCACTAAACAGGGGGTGACTGAAGCTTTCTTT; CDR3 protein: CATKQGVTEAFF
V gene: TRBV11-2; clone size: once; CDR3 length: 15; J gene: TRBJ2-7; D gene: -; CDR3 DNA: TGTGCCAGCAGCCCAGACAGGGAGGTTGCCTACGAGCAGTACTTC; CDR3 protein: CASSPDREVAYEQYF
V gene: TRBV11-2; clone size: -; CDR3 length: 13; J gene: TRBJ1-1; D gene: -; CDR3 DNA: TGTGCCAGCAGCTTAAGCGGGTACATGGGAGCTTTCTTT; CDR3 protein: CASSLSGYMGAFF
V gene: TRBV7-9; clone size: -; CDR3 length: 14; J gene: TRBJ1-1; D gene: -; CDR3 DNA: TGTGCCAGCAGCCGAGCGGTGGGGGCGGCTGAAGCTTTCTTT; CDR3 protein: CASSRAVGAAEAFF
V gene: TRBV5-1; clone size: -; CDR3 length: 15; J gene: TRBJ2-5; D gene: TRBD2; CDR3 DNA: TGCGCCAGCAGCTTGGCTGGGACTACCCAAGAGACCCAGTACTTC; CDR3 protein: CASSLAGTTQETQYF
V gene: TRBV4-3; clone size: few; CDR3 length: 14; J gene: TRBJ1-4; D gene: -; CDR3 DNA: TGCGCCAGCAGTCCGCGAAGCTCTAATGAAAAACTGTTTTTT; CDR3 protein: CASSPRSSNEKLFF
V gene: TRBV4-3; clone size: -; CDR3 length: 15; J gene: TRBJ2-1; D gene: TRBD2; CDR3 DNA: TGCGCCAGCAGCCAACTCAGCGGGGGGGACAATGAGCAGTTCTTC; CDR3 protein: CASSQLSGGDNEQFF
V gene: TRBV9; clone size: -; CDR3 length: 15; J gene: TRBJ1-3; D gene: -; CDR3 DNA: TGTGCCAGCAGCAACTCAGGGTCAGGAGGAAACACCATATATTTT; CDR3 protein: CASSNSGSGGNTIYF
V gene: TRBV27; clone size: -; CDR3 length: 13; J gene: TRBJ2-7; D gene: -; CDR3 DNA: TGTGCCAGCAGTTTATCCCCGCGCTACGAGCAGTACTTC; CDR3 protein: CASSLSPRYEQYF
V gene: TRBV6-6; clone size: -; CDR3 length: 13; J gene: TRBJ2-1; D gene: TRBD1; CDR3 DNA: TGTGCCAGCAGTGGGCCGACAGGGGCTGAGCAGTTCTTC; CDR3 protein: CASSGPTGAEQFF
V gene: TRBV5-1; clone size: once; CDR3 length: 16; J gene: TRBJ1-1; D gene: TRBD1; CDR3 DNA: TGCGCCAGCAGCTCCAACCCCGGGACAGGGTCGACTGAAGCTTTCTTT; CDR3 protein: CASSSNPGTGSTEAFF
V gene: TRBV2; clone size: many; CDR3 length: 13; J gene: TRBJ1-2; D gene: TRBD1; CDR3 DNA: TGTGCCAGCAGTTTCGACAGGGGTCGGGGCTACACCTTC; CDR3 protein: CASSFDRGRGYTF
V gene: TRBV7-2; clone size: -; CDR3 length: 14; J gene: TRBJ2-5; D gene: -; CDR3 DNA: TGTGCGGTAGGCCAGCGGGTGGACCGAGAGACCCAGTACTTC; CDR3 protein: CAVGQRVDRETQYF
V gene: TRBV15; clone size: -; CDR3 length: 15; J gene: TRBJ2-7; D gene: TRBD2; CDR3 DNA: TGTGCCACCAGCGGCGGGACTAGCGGGATACACGAGCAGTACTTC; CDR3 protein: CATSGGTSGIHEQYF
V gene: TRBV28; clone size: -; CDR3 length: 14; J gene: TRBJ1-2; D gene: -; CDR3 DNA: TGTGCCAGCAGTCTCTCCGGGGGAATTGGAGGCTACACCTTC; CDR3 protein: CASSLSGGIGGYTF
V gene: TRBV10-3; clone size: -; CDR3 length: 14; J gene: TRBJ2-7; D gene: -; CDR3 DNA: TGTGCCATCAGTGAGTCGACATCCCCCTGGGAGCAGTACTTC; CDR3 protein: CAISESTSPWEQYF
V gene: TRBV10-3; clone size: -; CDR3 length: 14; J gene: TRBJ2-5; D gene: TRBD2; CDR3 DNA: TGTGCCATCAGTAACAGAGCGGGAGAGGAGACCCAGTACTTC; CDR3 protein: CAISNRAGEETQYF
V gene: TRBV5-1; clone size: -; CDR3 length: 18; J gene: TRBJ2-1; D gene: TRBD2; CDR3 DNA: TGCGCCAGCAGCTTGGACGGGATCGGGGCTAGCGGGTACAATGAGCAGTTCTTC; CDR3 protein: CASSLDGIGASGYNEQFF
V gene: TRBV13; clone size: -; CDR3 length: 16; J gene: TRBJ1-3; D gene: -; CDR3 DNA: TGTGCCAGCAGCTTTGTAAGGGACTGGGTCGGAAACACCATATATTTT; CDR3 protein: CASSFVRDWVGNTIYF
V gene: TRBV10-2; clone size: -; CDR3 length: 15; J gene: TRBJ1-5; D gene: -; CDR3 DNA: TGCGCCAGCAGTGACCCGGGGGGGTTCGGTCAGCCCCAGCATTTT; CDR3 protein: CASSDPGGFGQPQHF
V gene: TRBV19; clone size: once; CDR3 length: 14; J gene: TRBJ2-1; D gene: TRBD1; CDR3 DNA: TGTGCCAGTAGGGGACAGTGGATTGGTACTGAGCAGTTCTTC; CDR3 protein: CASRGQWIGTEQFF
V gene: TRBV27; clone size: once; CDR3 length: 15; J gene: TRBJ1-2; D gene: -; CDR3 DNA: TGTGCCAGCAGTTTAAAACCGGGACAAAGCTATGGCTACACCTTC; CDR3 protein: CASSLKPGQSYGYTF
V gene: TRBV5-1; clone size: -; CDR3 length: 19; J gene: TRBJ2-3; D gene: -; CDR3 DNA: TGCGCCAGCAGCTCAGCGAGACTAGGCATTCATACTACCACAGATACGCAGTATTTT; CDR3 protein: CASSSARLGIHTTTDTQYF
V gene: TRBV18; clone size: -; CDR3 length: 16; J gene: TRBJ1-1; D gene: -; CDR3 DNA: TGTGCCAGCTCACCACGGACAGATCTCATGAACACTGAAGCTTTCTTT; CDR3 protein: CASSPRTDLMNTEAFF
V gene: TRBV6-6; clone size: -; CDR3 length: 12; J gene: TRBJ1-1; D gene: -; CDR3 DNA: TGTGCCAGCAGTCTTGGACATGGTGAAGCTTTCTTT; CDR3 protein: CASSLGHGEAFF
V gene: TRBV11-2; clone size: -; CDR3 length: 13; J gene: TRBJ2-7; D gene: -; CDR3 DNA: TGTGCCAGCAGCTTTCACAGGTTTGACGAGCAGTACTTC; CDR3 protein: CASSFHRFDEQYF
V gene: TRBV11-2; clone size: few; CDR3 length: 14; J gene: TRBJ1-1; D gene: -; CDR3 DNA: TGTGCCAGCAGACCGGCCGGGTTGAACACTGAAGCTTTCTTT; CDR3 protein: CASRPAGLNTEAFF
V gene: TRBV7-2; clone size: -; CDR3 length: 16; J gene: TRBJ2-5; D gene: -; CDR3 DNA: TGTGCCAGCAGTATTACCAGGTCCCTCTGGCAAGAGACCCAGTACTTC; CDR3 protein: CASSITRSLWQETQYF
V gene: TRBV11-2; clone size: -; CDR3 length: 17; J gene: TRBJ2-2; D gene: TRBD2; CDR3 DNA: TGTGCCAGCAGCTCCCTTAGCGGGGGGACGAACACCGGGGAGCTGTTTTTT; CDR3 protein: CASSSLSGGTNTGELFF
V gene: TRBV19; clone size: -; CDR3 length: 12; J gene: TRBJ1-1; D gene: TRBD1; CDR3 DNA: TGTGCCAGAAGGACAGGGGATACTGAAGCTTTCTTT; CDR3 protein: CARRTGDTEAFF
V gene: TRBV4-1; clone size: -; CDR3 length: 16; J gene: TRBJ2-3; D gene: TRBD1; CDR3 DNA: TGCGCCAGCAGCCAACCGACCAGGGGGAGCACAGATACGCAGTATTTT; CDR3 protein: CASSQPTRGSTDTQYF
V gene: TRBV11-3; clone size: -; CDR3 length: 16; J gene: TRBJ2-1; D gene: TRBD2; CDR3 DNA: TGTGCCAGCAGCTCCAGACTAGCGGGGGGTGCGGATGAGCAGTTCTTC; CDR3 protein: CASSSRLAGGADEQFF
V gene: TRBV4-3; clone size: -; CDR3 length: 14; J gene: TRBJ2-5; D gene: TRBD1; CDR3 DNA: TGCGCCAGCAGCCAGGAGACAGGGGGTTTCCCCCAGTACTTC; CDR3 protein: CASSQETGGFPQYF
V gene: TRBV9; clone size: once; CDR3 length: 15; J gene: TRBJ2-5; D gene: TRBD2; CDR3 DNA: TGTGCCAGCAGCCGACGGGGGGTAAACGATGGGACCCAGTACTTC; CDR3 protein: CASSRRGVNDGTQYF
V gene: TRBV29-1; clone size: -; CDR3 length: 14; J gene: TRBJ2-3; D gene: TRBD2; CDR3 DNA: TGCAGCGCCAGACTAGCGGGTCGCACAGATACGCAGTATTTT; CDR3 protein: CSARLAGRTDTQYF